Below, 9 T cell receptor beta chains from the same sample are listed, as sequenced in a study of blood T cell repertoires in COVID-19. Clones were read by immunoSEQ multiplex PCR, and TCRdb kept only the in-frame ones, dropping some. The data show roughly 260,000 clones, roughly 87% seen once. Material: PBMCs or T cells enriched from blood (not recorded which). The receptors were gathered from a woman in her twenties or thirties with acute COVID-19.

V and J are TRBV19 and TRBJ2-5; 7 nucleotides align to TRBD1. The CDR3 runs 14 residues. Germline loops: CDR1 LNHDA, CDR2 SQIVND (reference sequence). The V and J ends lost 3 bases and 7 bases, in that order; junction bases with no gene match: 8. CDR3 bases: TGTGCCAGTAGTATGGAAGTTCAGGGGGTGACCCAGTACTTC. The encoded protein is CASSMEVQGVTQYF.

DNA of the CDR3: TGCGCCAGCAGGGTGAACAGGGGAAATGAGCAGTTCTTC. Translating gives CASRVNRGNEQFF. V usage is TRBV5-1 and J usage is TRBJ2-1, with 7 bases lining up with TRBD1. Germline assignment: CDR1 SGHRS and CDR2 YFSETQ. V shed 5 bases, J shed 7 bases, and the junction held 6 bases outside the gene matches. The CDR3 contains 13 residues.

This clone appeared once. V usage is TRBV6-2 or TRBV6-3 and J usage is TRBJ2-1; D may be TRBD2 (6 bases). Germline lookup yields CDR1 MNHEY and CDR2 SVGEGT. V shed 6 bases and J shed 13 bases, with 28 bases lying between them. The CDR3 loop spans 16 amino acids. Written as DNA, the CDR3 is TGTGCCAGCAGCGATCCCCTTACAAACGGGGGTCGATACCAGTTCTTC. Translation: CASSDPLTNGGRYQFF.

V usage is TRBV2 and J usage is TRBJ2-1; TRBD1 matches 8 bases. Germline CDR1 SNHLY, CDR2 FYNNEI. The CDR3 contains 15 residues. The junction had 8 bases not matched to a gene; V was cut back by 6 bases and J by 4 bases. The CDR3 DNA sequence: TGTGCCAGCAGATTAGGACAGGGAGGTTACAATGAGCAGTTCTTC. This translates into CASRLGQGGYNEQFF.

The V call is TRBV10-3, the J call TRBJ2-5; D might be TRBD1 (5 bases). The CDR3 has 14 residues. Between the trimmed V and J ends, which lost 0 bases and 1 base, there was a span of 6 bases. Germline CDR1 is ENHRY and CDR2 is SYGVKD. The CDR3 sequence: CAISESTVQETQYF. DNA for the CDR3: TGTGCCATCAGTGAGTCGACAGTCCAAGAGACCCAGTACTTC.

This rearrangement joins TRBV23-1 to TRBJ2-6, with D maybe TRBD2 (6 bases). Being an ORF, TRBV23-1 has a function that is uncertain. V lost 2 bases and J lost 0, with 14 bases in between. There are 18 residues in the CDR3. CDR3 in DNA: TGCGCCAGCAGTCAACTGAAGGGGAGGCGCTCTGGGGCCAACGTCCTGACTTTC. Protein: CASSQLKGRRSGANVLTF.

The rearrangement joins TRBV18 to TRBJ2-1, with 7 nucleotides matching TRBD1. The CDR3 contains 13 residues. Trimming at V came to 3 bases and at J to 10 bases, leaving 6 bases not matched to a gene. The germline gives CDR1 KGHSH, CDR2 LQKENI. The CDR3 reads CASSPEEDREQFF. As DNA, the CDR3 is TGTGCCAGCTCACCGGAAGAGGACAGGGAGCAGTTCTTC.

The rearrangement links TRBV10-3 to TRBJ1-1; 10 positions agree with TRBD1. The germline V gene encodes CDR1 ENHRY and CDR2 SYGVKD. V lost 7 bases, J lost 5 bases, and 4 bases stayed unmatched. The CDR3 totals 13 residues. The CDR3 loop reads CAITTDRGTEAFF. CDR3 coding DNA: TGTGCCATCACGACGGACAGGGGGACTGAAGCTTTCTTT.

V usage is TRBV3-1 (or the pseudogene TRBV3-2) and J usage is TRBJ1-6; D unresolved. V gave up 3 bases and J gave up 5 bases, with 11 bases separating them. The CDR3 has 15 residues. Germline V gives CDR1 LGHDT, CDR2 YNNKEL (reference sequence). The CDR3 region is CASSQGSGNNSPLHF. As DNA, the CDR3 is TGTGCCAGCAGCCAGGGTTCGGGTAATAATTCACCCCTCCACTTT.